Shown below are 4 T cell receptor beta chains from a single sample sequenced in a study of glioma-infiltrating T cells. Using RNA template, CDR3s of TCR alpha and beta were amplified with iRepertoire arm-PCR. TCRdb fed the multiplex PCR reads into MiXCR, producing one record per CDR3 protein. The table has fewer than 200,000 distinct CDR3 sequences, over 40% seen once. What was sequenced was glioma tissue, nonneoplastic brain tissue, or PBMCs (not recorded which). The receptors shown here come from a human donor with low-grade glioma or glioblastoma, undergoing nonglioma brain surgery, or in good health (not recorded which).

The chain combines TRBV19 with TRBJ1-3; D call uncertain. CDR1 is LNHDA, CDR2 SQIVND, per germline (reference sequence). The CDR3 contains 11 residues. Trimming left V 4 bases short and J 7 bases short, with 5 bases between. In DNA, the CDR3 is TGTGCCAGTAGTAGCACGAACACCATATATTTT. This translates into CASSSTNTIYF.

This clonotype appeared a single time. One base away lies a much larger clone, so this may be a sequencing read error. The genes are TRBV20-1 and TRBJ2-2; 8 bases line up with TRBD2. The germline V gene has CDR1 DFQATT and CDR2 SNEGSKA (reference sequence). The CDR3 is 14 residues long. Unmatched junction bases numbered 11, after V lost 4 bases and J lost 10 bases. CDR3: CSAIARLASVELFF. CDR3 nucleotide sequence: TGCAGTGCTATAGCTAGACTAGCGTCCGTGGAGCTGTTTTTT.

The rearrangement joins TRBV3-1 to TRBJ1-5; D remains ambiguous. The length of the CDR3 is 13 residues. Germline V gene data show CDR1 as LGHDT and CDR2 as YNNKEL (reference sequence). Trimming pared 3 bases from V and 7 bases from J, leaving 10 bases between. This chain's CDR3 is CASSQGSRQPQHF. CDR3 nucleotides: TGTGCCAGCAGCCAGGGTTCCAGACAGCCCCAGCATTTT.

This clonotype was seen repeatedly, ten times or more. The chain uses TRBV20-1 and TRBJ2-3; 8 bases match TRBD1. The CDR3 totals 17 residues. Germline lookup yields CDR1 DFQATT and CDR2 SNEGSKA (reference sequence). J gave up 4 bases and V 5 bases, and 17 bases lay outside the gene matches. DNA of the CDR3: TGCAGTGCTGCAATAAGTACAGGGGGTCGACTGTCAGATACGCAGTATTTT. Its translation is CSAAISTGGRLSDTQYF.